The present TCR beta chain was sequenced within a study of OX40 agonist ivuxolimab in advanced cancers. A note on the overall study: The costimulatory receptor OX40 (CD134) was targeted by ivuxolimab, a fully human IgG2 agonistic monoclonal antibody. Intravenous ivuxolimab was administered to patients every 2 weeks at six dose levels: 0.01, 0.1, 0.3, 1.5, 3 and 10 mg/kg. Of the 50 or so patients in dose escalation, approximately 20 had hepatocellular carcinoma, roughly 15 had melanoma, 9 had renal cell carcinoma and 9 had head and neck cancer. The dose-escalation cohort was 80% to 90% male with a mean age of roughly 62 years, ranging from roughly 20 to 85. Patients were allowed to have had prior anti-PD-1, anti-PD-L1 or anti-CTLA-4 therapy, and less than 45% of the dose-escalation patients had previously received checkpoint inhibitors. Partial responses occurred in three dose-escalation patients: two with cutaneous melanoma and one with hepatocellular carcinoma. Peripheral TCRbeta sequencing was intended to test whether TCR sequence diversity was altered and clonal T-cell expansion was caused by ivuxolimab. The paper covers the monotherapy dose-escalation part of the phase I ivuxolimab trial, which included N ≈ 52 patients. On the study overall, not on this receptor specifically: At doses of 0.1 to 3.0 mg/kg, clonal expansion of both CD4+ and CD8+ T cells in blood was seen between baseline and week 6. In the 0.1-3.0 mg/kg groups, partial responders were among the patients with the lowest normalized peripheral clonal expansion, particularly in CD8+ T cells. The antigen specificity of the peripheral T cells that underwent clonal expansion was not determined. Low levels of normalized T-cell clonal expansion were also seen in some patients who did not respond. After ivuxolimab, expanded clones were on average more numerous among CD8+ T cells than among CD4+ T cells.

Of note for this clone: No cognate antigen has been identified for it. No base qualities exist here, and no much larger clone lies one base off it.

For sequencing of the TCRbeta CDR3 region, genomic DNA was extracted from the sorted cells. The immunoSEQ Assay was used for sequencing of TCRbeta CDR3 regions. TCRdb obtained this table from immuneACCESS and retained in-frame rearrangements with V and J assigned. These tables miss some clones; where compared with another copy, unresolved V genes account for less than half of the shortfall, and the remainder is unexplained. The sample contains around 70,000 clones, around 83% of them found a single time. The ten biggest clones cover around 0.78% of the sample. Patients with autoimmune disease history or receiving systemic immunosuppression were excluded from the trial. Peripheral blood for TCR sequencing was collected from all dose cohorts at baseline, on cycle 4 day 1, and on cycle 7 day 1. Samples were obtained from an open-label, multicenter, first-in-human phase I dose-escalation trial of ivuxolimab. The trial enrolled adults with locally advanced or metastatic head and neck squamous cell, hepatocellular, melanoma or renal cell carcinoma. Before TCR sequencing, CD4+ T cells and CD8+ T cells were sorted from peripheral blood as separate populations.

Per the germline V gene (reference sequence), MNHNY is the CDR1 and SVGAGI is the CDR2. The CDR3 measures 15 amino acids from cysteine to phenylalanine. Only CDR3 DNA remains: 45 bases, in frame from the first base. Unmatched junction bases come to 11, with V trimmed by 10 bases and J by 2 bases. The chain uses TRBV6-6 and TRBJ1-5, with 7 central nucleotides matching TRBD1. This TCR was recovered from an adult with an advanced solid tumor such as melanoma, head and neck, liver or kidney cancer. This specimen was CD4+ or CD8+ T cells sorted from blood, taken in a trial of the OX40 agonist ivuxolimab. The bases are TGTGCCACCCTCACACAGGGGACAGGCAATCAGCCCCAGCATTTT. Translated, it gives CATLTQGTGNQPQHF.